Given below is one TCR beta chain in context. The sample belongs to a study of blood T cell repertoires in COVID-19. Study background: PBMCs, B-cell-depleted T cells, or T cells provided the cDNA or gDNA that made up the material.

From germline, CDR1 is MGHRA and CDR2 YSYEKL. This CDR3 comprises 17 residues. The V gene end was trimmed by 3 bases and the J gene end by 0 bases; junction bases not matched to a gene: 5. Profiled with immunoSEQ multiplex PCR; TCRdb holds only in-frame clones, not every one. The data hold hundreds of thousands of clones, with approximately 84% observed a single time. This clonotype was obtained from a woman under 40 who had recovered from COVID-19. Sample: peripheral blood. V and J are TRBV4-1 and TRBJ1-1, with 12 bases identical to TRBD1. The CDR3 bases are TGCGCCAGCAGCCAGTGGGGACAGGGGGCAGTGAACACTGAAGCTTTCTTT. This codes for CASSQWGQGAVNTEAFF.